One sample yielded the 21 T cell receptor beta chains listed below, sequenced in a study of cytomegalovirus exposure and HLA in healthy donors. A multiplex PCR was run with 60 Vbeta primers and 13 Jbeta primers. Clones were sequenced by immunoSEQ multiplex PCR, and TCRdb holds only the in-frame ones, with some missing. The sample has tens of thousands of clones; around 10% are singletons. Material: PBMCs. Source of these receptors: a man aged 55 to 70 in good health and CMV-seropositive.

In its sample, this clone was seen a few times. V gene TRBV4-1 combines with J gene TRBJ1-5; the D is unclear. This CDR3 has 13 amino acids. The germline V and J ends were trimmed by 1 base and 7 bases, with 8 bases remaining between them. Germline V gene data show CDR1 as MGHRA and CDR2 as YSYEKL. The CDR3 sequence is CASSQGFRQPQHF. DNA of the CDR3: TGCGCCAGCAGCCAAGGGTTCAGGCAGCCCCAGCATTTT.

Here the CDR3 DNA reads TGTGCCAGCAGGACGGGACAGGTTATCTACGAGCAGTACTTC. Translation: CASRTGQVIYEQYF. This chain connects TRBV28 to TRBJ2-7, with 8 bases fitting TRBD1. Losses at the gene ends were 6 bases for V and 3 bases for J; bases not matched to a gene: 7. Germline V lookup: CDR1 MDHEN, CDR2 SYDVKM. This CDR3 has 14 amino acids.

V is TRBV10-3 and J is TRBJ2-6, with unresolved D. V was clipped by 6 bases and J by 0 bases, with 12 bases between them. The CDR3 loop spans 16 amino acids. Germline CDR1 and CDR2: ENHRY and SYGVKD. The CDR3 bases are TGTGCCATCAGCCCGCCAGGCTACTCTGGGGCCAACGTCCTGACTTTC. Amino acids: CAISPPGYSGANVLTF.

This clone was observed a few times. This sequence joins TRBV7-8 and TRBJ2-1; a weak D match, TRBD1 (5 bases). The CDR3 totals 17 residues. V gave up 1 base and J gave up 5 bases, with 18 bases separating them. Looked up from germline, CDR1 is SGHVS and CDR2 is FQNEAQ. CDR3: CASSLETARIWDNEQFF. CDR3 sequence (DNA): TGTGCCAGCAGCTTAGAGACAGCTAGGATTTGGGACAATGAGCAGTTCTTC.

The V gene is TRBV5-1, the J gene TRBJ2-1; D unresolved. The CDR3 spans 12 residues. The V end was cut by 1 base, the J end by 5 bases, with 4 bases between. Germline CDR1 SGHRS, CDR2 YFSETQ. The CDR3 is CASSLRDNEQFF. DNA of the CDR3: TGCGCCAGCAGCTTGCGCGACAATGAGCAGTTCTTC. The complete variable domain, with remaining parts taken from reference TRBV5-1 and TRBJ2-1, reads KAGVTQTPRYLIKTRGQQVTLSCSPISGHRSVSWYQQTPGQGLQFLFEYFSETQRNKGNFPGRFSGRQFSNSRSEMNVSTLELGDSALYLCASSLRDNEQFFGPGTRLTVL.

The sample holds a few counts of this clone. The CDR3 nucleotides read TGTGCCAGCAGTGATCCCCTAGCGGGACTATACACCGGGGAGCTGTTTTTT. This encodes CASSDPLAGLYTGELFF. This rearrangement joins TRBV6-1 to TRBJ2-2, with 9 bases identical to TRBD2. Per germline, CDR1 MNHNS and CDR2 SASEGT. The CDR3 covers 17 residues. The J segment lost 3 bases and the V segment lost 3 bases, leaving 8 bases of the junction unmatched.

V usage is TRBV10-3 and J usage is TRBJ2-5; TRBD1 is a possible D gene (5 bases). The germline V gene encodes CDR1 ENHRY and CDR2 SYGVKD. V lost 0 bases and J lost 5, with 13 bases in between. The CDR3 contains 15 residues. CDR3 sequence: CAISESYAGWETQYF. The DNA of the CDR3 is TGTGCCATCAGTGAGTCCTATGCAGGGTGGGAGACCCAGTACTTC.

This clone was recorded a few times. The chain joins TRBV7-3 to TRBJ2-5; D unclear. Trimming shortened V by 5 bases and J by 4 bases, and 11 bases separated the two germline ends. Germline CDR1 reads SGHTA; CDR2 reads FQGTGA. The CDR3 runs 13 residues. The CDR3 coding sequence is TGTGCCAGCAGCAACAAGACGGGAGAGACCCAGTACTTC. It codes for CASSNKTGETQYF.

The V call is TRBV5-1, the J call TRBJ2-3; TRBD2 is a possible D gene (5 bases). In germline, CDR1 is SGHRS, CDR2 YFSETQ. The CDR3 consists of 16 residues. V was clipped by 1 base and J by 5 bases, with 17 bases between them. CDR3 coding DNA: TGCGCCAGCAGCTTGTTTGAGGTTTCCCGGGGAGATACGCAGTATTTT. Translation gives CASSLFEVSRGDTQYF.

Only a few counts were recorded for this clone. This chain uses TRBV27 with TRBJ1-2, with 10 bases aligning to TRBD1. CDR3 length: 14 residues. V shed 4 bases, J shed 7 bases, and the junction held 6 bases outside the gene matches. Germline loops: CDR1 MNHEY, CDR2 SMNVEV (reference sequence). The CDR3 DNA follows: TGTGCCAGCAGTTCCCGACAGGGGGCAGGTGGCTACACCTTC. Residues: CASSSRQGAGGYTF.

This clone was detected only a few times. V gene TRBV30 combines with J gene TRBJ1-4; 11 bases align to TRBD1. In germline, CDR1 is GTSNPN, CDR2 SVGIG (reference sequence). J lost 2 bases, V lost 1 base, and 9 bases had no gene match. The CDR3 length is 18 residues. In nucleotides, the CDR3 is TGTGCCTGGAGTGGGTGGACAGGGGGCATGAGGACTAATGAAAAACTGTTTTTT. Protein sequence: CAWSGWTGGMRTNEKLFF.

This clone has a handful of counts. This sequence joins TRBV9 and TRBJ1-1, with D unclear. V dropped 4 bases and J dropped 4 bases, with 14 bases sitting between them. The CDR3 covers 14 residues. Germline V gene sequence: CDR1 SGDLS, CDR2 YYNGEE. The DNA of the CDR3 is TGTGCCAGCAGCTCCCGAGGTGTCGGCACTGAAGCTTTCTTT. Its protein product is CASSSRGVGTEAFF.

This chain joins TRBV14 and TRBJ1-2, with 8 nucleotides matching TRBD1. This CDR3 comprises 15 residues. Germline-derived CDR1 and CDR2 are SGHDN and FVKESK. Losses at the gene ends were 1 base for V and 4 bases for J; bases not matched to a gene: 5. The CDR3 DNA follows: TGTGCCAGCAGCCAAGCAGGGGGCGCCAGCTATGGCTACACCTTC. This gives the protein CASSQAGGASYGYTF.

The chain couples TRBV6-1 to TRBJ1-6; D ambiguous. The CDR3 consists of 16 residues. V lost 2 bases to trimming and J lost 8 bases, with 16 bases between them. In germline, CDR1 is MNHNS, CDR2 SASEGT. CDR3 region: CASSESPALGDSPLHF. The DNA of the CDR3 is TGTGCCAGCAGTGAAAGCCCAGCCCTAGGTGATTCACCCCTCCACTTT.

This clone was counted between two and nine times. The chain combines TRBV4-1 with TRBJ1-5; D not resolved. The length of the CDR3 is 13 residues. The V end lost 0 bases, the J end lost 5 bases, and 5 bases lay between the germline ends. Germline V gene lookup returns CDR1 MGHRA and CDR2 YSYEKL. The CDR3, as DNA: TGCGCCAGCAGCCAAGATAATTATCAGCCCCAGCATTTT. It codes for CASSQDNYQPQHF.

The sample holds a few counts of this clone. The V call is TRBV5-4, the J call TRBJ1-1, with D perhaps matching TRBD1 (6 bases). Germline V gene lookup returns CDR1 SGHNT and CDR2 YYREEE (reference sequence). Trimming took off 4 bases at V and 0 bases at J, with 19 bases between the two ends. The CDR3 covers 17 residues. This CDR3 is CASSLPYPGHMNTEAFF. CDR3 in DNA: TGTGCCAGCAGCCTCCCCTACCCGGGACACATGAACACTGAAGCTTTCTTT.

This clone has just a few counts. The chain couples TRBV5-1 to TRBJ2-2, with 8 bases lining up with TRBD2. Trimming at V came to 4 bases and at J to 3 bases, leaving 8 bases not matched to a gene. The CDR3 length is 16 residues. Germline V gives CDR1 SGHRS, CDR2 YFSETQ. The CDR3 is CASSPVTSGHTGELFF. CDR3 nucleotide sequence: TGCGCCAGCAGCCCGGTCACTAGCGGACACACCGGGGAGCTGTTTTTT.

This clone has only a few counts. This CDR3 reads CASSLLAGAPNTQYF. CDR3 in DNA: TGCGCCAGCAGCTTACTAGCGGGGGCCCCGAATACGCAGTATTTT. The chain employs TRBV5-1 and TRBJ2-3; 11 bases agree with TRBD2. The CDR3 has 15 amino acids. Germline V gives CDR1 SGHRS, CDR2 YFSETQ. The ends lost 2 bases at V and 7 bases at J; junction bases unmatched: 6.

This clone has a handful of counts. The chain is built from TRBV5-1 and TRBJ1-3; 11 nucleotides line up with TRBD1. Germline CDR1 SGHRS, CDR2 YFSETQ. J gave up 3 bases and V 0 bases, and 2 bases lay outside the gene matches. The CDR3 totals 16 residues. CDR3 residues: CASSLEGQGVGNTIYF. CDR3 in DNA: TGCGCCAGCAGCTTGGAGGGACAGGGGGTTGGAAACACCATATATTTT.

This clone was counted a few times. Other DNA sequences in this specimen translate into the identical CDR3. CDR3 loop: CASSDRGPGANVLTF. Here the CDR3 DNA reads TGTGCCAGTAGTGACAGGGGGCCTGGGGCCAACGTCCTGACTTTC. The chain joins TRBV19 to TRBJ2-6; TRBD1 aligns across 10 bases. V shed 5 bases, J shed 2 bases, and the junction held 0 bases outside the gene matches. In germline, CDR1 is LNHDA, CDR2 SQIVND (reference sequence). The length of the CDR3 is 15 residues.

This clone occurred a few times. This chain connects TRBV7-6 to TRBJ2-7; 7 bases agree with TRBD2. With 6 bases clipped from V and 7 bases from J, the junction kept 15 bases outside the gene matches. The germline V gene encodes CDR1 SGHVS and CDR2 FNYEAQ. CDR3 length: 15 residues. The CDR3 protein is CASRLMSGTLGEQYF. CDR3 bases: TGTGCCAGCAGGCTCATGAGCGGGACTCTCGGTGAGCAGTACTTC.